What follows describes a single T cell receptor beta chain. The antigen is unknown. Just one base apart from a much larger clone, this may be a read error. No fewer than 6 micrograms of total RNA were isolated from every sample. This record belongs to a study of blood T cells in healthy people across ages. Deletions cut 7 bases from V and 11 bases from J, with 23 bases between. Germline assignment: CDR1 MDHEN and CDR2 SYDVKM. The CDR3 totals 14 residues. Study results and limitations: The recorded TCR beta diversity per million T cells decreased in a roughly linear manner with age.

A sample-barcoded 5' primer and a J-beta primer mix were used in a second PCR of about 7 to 12 cycles. Each cDNA molecule received a tag from a template-switch adaptor that had 12 random nucleotides. From the 5' RACE reads, TCRdb called clonotypes with MiXCR, one entry per CDR3 protein. Among hundreds of thousands of distinct CDR3 sequences listed, 45% to 60% were seen once. The clonotype originates from a woman older than 75 in good health. Sequencing was done on a sample of blood. The rearrangement links TRBV28 to TRBJ2-5; tentative D call: TRBD2 (5 bases). As DNA, the CDR3 is TGTGCCAGCACCCTGGACTCCACCTACAATGAGCAGTACTTC. It encodes CASTLDSTYNEQYF.